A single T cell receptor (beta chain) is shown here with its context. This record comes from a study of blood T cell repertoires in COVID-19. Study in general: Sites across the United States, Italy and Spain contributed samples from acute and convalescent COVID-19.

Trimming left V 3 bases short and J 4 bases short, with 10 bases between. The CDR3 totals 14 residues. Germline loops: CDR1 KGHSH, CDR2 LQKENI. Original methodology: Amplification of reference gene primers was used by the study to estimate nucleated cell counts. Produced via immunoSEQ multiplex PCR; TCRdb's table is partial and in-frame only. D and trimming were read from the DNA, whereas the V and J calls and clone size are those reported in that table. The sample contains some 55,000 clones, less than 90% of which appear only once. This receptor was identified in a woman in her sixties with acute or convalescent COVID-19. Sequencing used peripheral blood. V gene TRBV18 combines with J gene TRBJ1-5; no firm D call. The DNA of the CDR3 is TGTGCCAGCTCACCCGCGGGAGGGAATCAGCCCCAGCATTTT. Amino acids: CASSPAGGNQPQHF.